Presented here are 15 T cell receptor beta chains from one specimen sequenced in a study of T cell responses to AZD1222 COVID-19 vaccine (dated by TCRdb to the early 2020s). Libraries were constructed by the immunoSEQ multiplex PCR assay. As stored in TCRdb, this immuneACCESS dataset retains in-frame rearrangements with V and J assigned. A fraction of the clones does not appear; measured against another copy, unresolved V genes explain less than half of the discrepancy, and the remainder lacks a known reason. This sample comprises 190,000 or so clones, about nine tenths of them detected only once. The ten largest account for about 3.5% of the sample. Sample time point, as interpreted from the label and publication: about 28 days (+/-7) after the second vaccine dose. Sequencing used peripheral blood, obtained 28 days after the second AZD1222 dose. These receptors all stem from an adult who received the AZD1222 COVID-19 vaccine.

V and J are TRBV12-3 or TRBV12-4 and TRBJ1-4, with D hard to call. This CDR3 comprises 13 residues. V was shortened by 5 bases and J by 14 bases, with 18 bases between the two germline ends. The CDR3 region has the DNA TGTGCCAGCAGTAACCCCGGGGTCAGTCGGCTGTTTTTT. It codes for CASSNPGVSRLFF.

The chain joins TRBV7-9 to TRBJ1-3; D uncertain. V dropped 5 bases and J dropped 0 bases, with 11 bases sitting between them. Germline loops: CDR1 SEHNR, CDR2 FQNEAQ (reference sequence). The CDR3 consists of 15 residues. CDR3 amino acids: CASSPVALSGNTIYF. For the CDR3, the DNA is TGTGCCAGCAGCCCCGTGGCCCTCTCTGGAAACACCATATATTTT.

The V call is TRBV24-1, the J call TRBJ2-1; possibly TRBD1 or TRBD2 for D (6 bases each). The CDR3 is made up of 15 amino acids. The V end was cut by 2 bases, the J end by 8 bases, with 15 bases between. In germline, CDR1 is KGHDR, CDR2 SFDVKD. CDR3 in DNA: TGTGCCACCAGTGATTGGTCCGGGGGCGGGGATGAGCAGTTCTTC. It yields the protein CATSDWSGGGDEQFF.

Only one count was recorded for this clone. V and J are TRBV28 and TRBJ1-2; weak D call: TRBD1 (6 bases). Germline assignment: CDR1 MDHEN and CDR2 SYDVKM. Trimming stripped 6 bases from V and 4 bases from J, with 15 bases between. The CDR3 runs to 14 residues. CDR3 amino acids: CASRPDSSPYGYTF. The CDR3 nucleotides read TGTGCCAGCAGACCGGACAGTTCGCCCTATGGCTACACCTTC.

The chain couples TRBV11-3 to TRBJ2-3; TRBD2 matches at 10 bases. V lost 4 bases to trimming and J lost 3 bases; unmatched junction nucleotides: 10. CDR3 length: 17 residues. Germline V lookup: CDR1 SGHNT, CDR2 YENEEA. CDR3: CASSSVKAGGITDTQYF. In DNA form, the CDR3 reads TGTGCCAGCAGCTCCGTAAAAGCGGGAGGGATAACAGATACGCAGTATTTT.

The chain carries TRBV10-1 and TRBJ2-1; D is undetermined. The CDR3 runs 13 residues. V shed 3 bases and J shed 7 bases, with 10 bases lying between them. CDR1 is WNHNN, CDR2 SYGVQD, per germline (reference sequence). CDR3 sequence: CASSEKVLNEQFF. CDR3 nucleotides: TGCGCCAGCAGTGAAAAGGTTTTGAATGAGCAGTTCTTC.

The genes are TRBV9 and TRBJ2-5, with TRBD2 matching over 8 bases. Germline V gene sequence: CDR1 SGDLS, CDR2 YYNGEE. Trimming took 4 bases from V and 7 from J; bases not matched to a gene: 12. This CDR3 spans 15 amino acids. The CDR3 sequence is CASSHSPAGESTQYF. Here the CDR3 DNA reads TGTGCCAGCAGCCATAGTCCAGCGGGAGAATCGACCCAGTACTTC.

The rearrangement joins TRBV24-1 to TRBJ2-2; perhaps TRBD1 as D (6 bases). V lost 5 bases and J 6 bases, leaving 12 bases between the germline ends. This CDR3 contains 14 residues. Germline CDR1 reads KGHDR; CDR2 reads SFDVKD. The CDR3 nucleotides read TGTGCCACCAGTGCAACAGGGTTTTCCGGGGAGCTGTTTTTT. This translates into CATSATGFSGELFF.

The V and J genes are TRBV27 and TRBJ2-7, with D possibly being TRBD1 (6 bases). The CDR3 sequence is 15 residues long. V lost 6 bases to trimming and J lost 0 bases, with 15 bases between them. The V gene's germline CDR1 is MNHEY and CDR2 SMNVEV (reference sequence). CDR3 sequence (DNA): TGTGCCAGCAGCACGTTGAGACAGGTCTCCTACGAGCAGTACTTC. Its protein product is CASSTLRQVSYEQYF.

The chain couples TRBV6-5 to TRBJ2-4; TRBD1 agrees at 7 bases. Trimming cost V 0 bases and J 8 bases; bases outside gene matches: 4. The CDR3 has 14 residues. In germline, CDR1 is MNHEY, CDR2 SVGAGI. The CDR3 spells CASSYSRQGDIQYF. For the CDR3, the DNA is TGTGCCAGCAGTTACTCGAGACAGGGCGACATTCAGTACTTC.

The V and J genes are TRBV3-1 (or the pseudogene TRBV3-2) and TRBJ2-7; 9 bases agree with TRBD1. The CDR3 spans 14 residues. Trimming cost V 2 bases and J 6 bases; bases outside gene matches: 5. CDR1 LGHDT and CDR2 YNNKEL come from the germline V gene (reference sequence). The DNA for the CDR3 is TGTGCCAGCAGCCAATGGACAGGGGCAGGCGAGCAGTACTTC. The encoded protein is CASSQWTGAGEQYF.

V usage is TRBV15 and J usage is TRBJ2-7; 13 positions agree with TRBD2. Losses at the gene ends were 3 bases for V and 5 bases for J; bases not matched to a gene: 10. This CDR3 spans 17 amino acids. The germline V gene has CDR1 LNHNV and CDR2 YYDKDF (reference sequence). As DNA, the CDR3 is TGTGCCACCAGCAGCCCCCTACTAGCGGGAGGGTACAACGAGCAGTACTTC. Translation: CATSSPLLAGGYNEQYF.

The V call is TRBV3-1 (or the pseudogene TRBV3-2), the J call TRBJ1-1; D not certain. Trimming pared 2 bases from V and 4 bases from J, leaving 8 bases between. This CDR3 is 13 amino acids long. The germline V gene has CDR1 LGHDT and CDR2 YNNKEL (reference sequence). The CDR3 nucleotides read TGTGCCAGCAGCCAACTGGCGGGCACTGAAGCTTTCTTT. Its translation: CASSQLAGTEAFF.

The chain employs TRBV6-2 or TRBV6-3 and TRBJ1-2; 7 bases align to TRBD1. The V gene's germline CDR1 is MNHEY and CDR2 SVGEGT. V trimming: 6 bases; J trimming: 6 bases; junction bases outside the gene matches: 4. The CDR3 is made up of 12 amino acids. In DNA form, the CDR3 reads TGTGCCAGCAGCCCCCAGGGGGATGGCTACACCTTC. It codes for CASSPQGDGYTF.

The CDR3 reads CATGLQGRNYGYTF. Written as DNA, the CDR3 is TGTGCCACTGGCCTTCAGGGGCGTAACTATGGCTACACCTTC. The chain combines TRBV10-3 with TRBJ1-2; possibly TRBD1 for D (6 bases). CDR3 size: 14 residues. With 10 bases removed from V and 1 base from J, the gap between germline ends came to 16 bases. Germline assignment: CDR1 ENHRY and CDR2 SYGVKD.